This record looks at one T cell receptor beta chain sequence and its context. Its antigen is undetermined. These data originate in a study of blood T cells in healthy people across ages. J lost 1 base, V lost 3 bases, and 6 bases had no gene match. Germline V CDR1 and CDR2: SQVTM, ANQGSEA. The CDR3 consists of 14 residues. General study findings and limits: Donor CMV status was unknown, possibly confounding expanded clonotype changes.

The second PCR ran roughly 6 to 11 cycles with a sample-barcoded 5' primer and J-beta primers. TCRdb itself ran the 5' RACE reads through MiXCR, one entry per CDR3 protein. Here the sample spans 1.2 million to 1.5 million distinct CDR3 sequences, approximately 63% being singletons. The clonotype comes from a man younger than 35 in good health. Sequenced sample: blood. The V and J genes are TRBV29-1 and TRBJ2-7, with 7 bases fitting TRBD2. The CDR3 DNA is TGCAGCGTTGATGGGGCTAGCGGTTCCTACGAGCAGTACTTC. Encoded protein: CSVDGASGSYEQYF.